The T cell receptor (beta chain) under discussion was sequenced for a study of CD8 T cells in Susac syndrome (dated by TCRdb to the late 2010s). About the full investigation: Whether CD8+ T cell activation and differentiation in Susac syndrome was antigen driven was tested using repertoire sequencing.

RNA was extracted using the RNeasy kit, and about 0.45 to 1 ug of the RNA was reverse transcribed with random hexamers. TCR beta CDR3 regions were amplified with the immunoSEQ multiplex PCR assay covering 54 Vbeta and 13 Jbeta segments. Bias from PCR amplification was corrected by using a synthetic template baseline for primer optimization and for computational correction. The published analysis was carried out like this. Reads were assigned to V, D and J genes according to IMGT and analyzed in immunoSEQ Analyzer, with only productive sequences retained. To calculate clonality, Shannon entropy was normalized by log2 of the number of productive unique sequences and then subtracted from one. For each patient and control, public and private clones were evaluated among the 100 most prevalent clones. Clones were defined as Susac-specific if absent from the healthy and MS cohorts, from around 1,000 published viral clones and from other ImmuneACCESS disease sequences. TCRdb trimmed the raw reads at Q25, called clones with MiXCR and kept productive beta chains. Records with the same CDR3 protein are collapsed into one entry carrying the most frequent genes and DNA. The V and J calls shown here were made by TCRdb, not taken from the authors' results. In all, the sample holds 150,000 to 200,000 distinct CDR3 sequences, and around 94% of those were seen once. The leading ten clones occupy around 0.14% of the sample.

Details on this clonotype: It has no known antigen specificity. Qualities for individual bases were not recorded, and no much larger clone is one base off.

The germline V end is reduced by 3 bases and the J end by 6 bases; junction bases left unmatched: 4. CDR3 length: 13 amino acids, cysteine to phenylalanine. Here the CDR3 DNA is all that survives: 39 bases in frame from base 1. The germline V gene supplies CDR1 SQVTM and CDR2 ANQGSEA. Peripheral blood CD8+ and CD4+ T cells from healthy donors, Susac syndrome patients and multiple sclerosis patients were profiled using high-throughput TCR beta sequencing. Healthy donors were included as age- and sex-matched controls. Bulk CD8+ and CD4+ T cells were purified by magnetic negative isolation, while CD8+ TEMRA cells were enriched using FACS. Blood was collected in EDTA tubes and processed within 24 hours, with PBMCs isolated through density gradient centrifugation. PBMCs intended for TCR sequencing were cryopreserved in liquid nitrogen and thawed later in a water bath at 37 degrees C. Purity of sorted or isolated CD4+, CD8+ and CD8+ TEMRA cells was at least 90%.

Beyond this particular receptor, the publication reports: The number of individuals in the TCR sequencing and HLA analysis was acknowledged as relatively small.

The TCR was taken from a human donor in good health. The sequence joins TRBV29-1 to TRBJ2-5; a stretch of 10 junction bases matches TRBD2. Material: CD4+ T cells from PBMCs. In nucleotide form, the sequence is TGCAGCGTTGACATAGCGGGGGGTCAGACCCAGTACTTC. Its product reads: CSVDIAGGQTQYF.